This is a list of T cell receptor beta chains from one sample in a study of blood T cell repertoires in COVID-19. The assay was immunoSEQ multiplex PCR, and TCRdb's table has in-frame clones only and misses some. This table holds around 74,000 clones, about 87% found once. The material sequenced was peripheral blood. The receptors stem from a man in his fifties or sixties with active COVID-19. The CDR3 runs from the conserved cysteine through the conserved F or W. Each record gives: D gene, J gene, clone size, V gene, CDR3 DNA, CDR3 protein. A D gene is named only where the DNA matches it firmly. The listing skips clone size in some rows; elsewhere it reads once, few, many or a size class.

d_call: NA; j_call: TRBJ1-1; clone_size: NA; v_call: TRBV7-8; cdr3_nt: TGTGCCAGCAGCTTATCTGAGGTGGGAGCGGAAGCTTTCTTT; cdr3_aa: CASSLSEVGAEAFF
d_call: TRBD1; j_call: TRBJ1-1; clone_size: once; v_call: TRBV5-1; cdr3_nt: TGCGCCAGCAGCTTGGCCCCCAGGGGGACTGAAGCTTTCTTT; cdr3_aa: CASSLAPRGTEAFF
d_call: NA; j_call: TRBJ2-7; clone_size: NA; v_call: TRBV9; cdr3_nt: TGTGCCAGCAGCCCCCGACAGGCCAACCTCTACGAGCAGTACTTC; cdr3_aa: CASSPRQANLYEQYF
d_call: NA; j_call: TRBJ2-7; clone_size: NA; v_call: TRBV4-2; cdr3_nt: TGTGCCAGCAGCCAAGAAATGGGCCAGGACTCGGGGCAGTACTTC; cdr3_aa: CASSQEMGQDSGQYF
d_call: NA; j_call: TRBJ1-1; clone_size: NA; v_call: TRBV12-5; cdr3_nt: TGTGCTAGTGGTTTGGTACCCTCGGGTGGCACTGAAGCTTTCTTT; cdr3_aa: CASGLVPSGGTEAFF
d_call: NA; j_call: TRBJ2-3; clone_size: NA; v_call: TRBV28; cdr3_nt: TGTGCCAGCAGTGAGAACACAGATACGCAGTATTTT; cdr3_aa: CASSENTDTQYF
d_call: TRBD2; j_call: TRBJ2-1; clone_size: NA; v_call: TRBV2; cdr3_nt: TGTGCCAGCACTGTGACTAGCGGGAGTTATGAGCAGTTCTTC; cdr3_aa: CASTVTSGSYEQFF
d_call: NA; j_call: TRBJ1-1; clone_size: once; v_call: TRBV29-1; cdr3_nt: TGCAGCGTTGAAGACCCCTACAGGGAAATGAACACTGAAGCTTTCTTT; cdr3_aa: CSVEDPYREMNTEAFF
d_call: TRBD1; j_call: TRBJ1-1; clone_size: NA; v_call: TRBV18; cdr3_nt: TGTGCCAGCTCAAACCGACAGGGGGTGGATGCTTTCTTT; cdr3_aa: CASSNRQGVDAFF
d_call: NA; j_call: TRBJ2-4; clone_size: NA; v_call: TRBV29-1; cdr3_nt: TGCAGCGTTGAAGATCTAGGGGACTGGGGAAACATTCAGTACTTC; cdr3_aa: CSVEDLGDWGNIQYF
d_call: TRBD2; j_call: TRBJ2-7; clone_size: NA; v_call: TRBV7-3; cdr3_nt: TGTGCCAGCAGGGCGGGAGCGGGAAGAGGTTCCTACGAGCAGTACTTC; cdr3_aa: CASRAGAGRGSYEQYF
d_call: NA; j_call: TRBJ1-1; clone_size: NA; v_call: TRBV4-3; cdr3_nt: TGCGCCAGCAGCCATAGAGCCGGGAACACTGAAGCTTTCTTT; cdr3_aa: CASSHRAGNTEAFF
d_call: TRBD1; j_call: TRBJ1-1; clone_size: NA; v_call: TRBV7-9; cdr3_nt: TGTGCCAGCCGGACAGGGCTAGATACTGAAGCTTTCTTT; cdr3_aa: CASRTGLDTEAFF
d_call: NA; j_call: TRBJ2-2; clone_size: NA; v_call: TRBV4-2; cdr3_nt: TGTGCCAGCAGCCAAGATGCACTCCCGGGGGAGCTGTTTTTT; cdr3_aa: CASSQDALPGELFF
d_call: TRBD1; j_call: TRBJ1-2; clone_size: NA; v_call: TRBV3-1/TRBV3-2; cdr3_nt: TGTGCCAGCAGCCCCCGACAGGGAATACGCGGCTACACCTTC; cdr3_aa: CASSPRQGIRGYTF
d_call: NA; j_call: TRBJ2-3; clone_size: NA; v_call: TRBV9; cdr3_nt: TGTGCCAGCAGCGTAGGAAGCGACGGGGGAGATACGCAGTATTTT; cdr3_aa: CASSVGSDGGDTQYF
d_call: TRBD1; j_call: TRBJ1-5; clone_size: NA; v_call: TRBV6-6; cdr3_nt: TGTGCCAGCGTACAGTCAACAGGGGGCGATCAGCCCCAGCATTTT; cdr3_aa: CASVQSTGGDQPQHF
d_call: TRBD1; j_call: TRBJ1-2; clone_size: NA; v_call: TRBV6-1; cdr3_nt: TGTGCCAGCAGTGAGGGGACAGCTAACTATGGCTACACCTTC; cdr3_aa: CASSEGTANYGYTF
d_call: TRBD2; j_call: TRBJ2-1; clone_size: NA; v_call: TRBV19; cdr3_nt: TGTGCCAGTAGTATCTTGGGGGGGTATGAGCAGTTCTTC; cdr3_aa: CASSILGGYEQFF
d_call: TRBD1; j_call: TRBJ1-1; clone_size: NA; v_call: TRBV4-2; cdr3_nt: TGTGCCAGCAGCCTGCCGGGACAGGGGAACACTGAAGCTTTCTTT; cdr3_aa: CASSLPGQGNTEAFF
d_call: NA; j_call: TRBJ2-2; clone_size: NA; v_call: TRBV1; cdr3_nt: TGCACCAGCAGCCAAGATGGAGCGGGGGGTAACACCGGGGAGCTGTTTTTT; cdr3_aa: CTSSQDGAGGNTGELFF
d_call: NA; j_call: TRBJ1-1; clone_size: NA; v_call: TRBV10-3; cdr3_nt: TGTGCCATCAGTGAGTCCGCCGGTTCCGGGGGCACTGAAGCTTTCTTT; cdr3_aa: CAISESAGSGGTEAFF
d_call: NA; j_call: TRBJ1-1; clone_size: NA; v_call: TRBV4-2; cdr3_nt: TGTGCCAGCAGCCCCCGACCGCAGGCGATGAACACTGAAGCTTTCTTT; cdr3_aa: CASSPRPQAMNTEAFF
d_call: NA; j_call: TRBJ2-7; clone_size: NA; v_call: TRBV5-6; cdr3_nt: TGTGCCAGCAGCGTCCGGGGAACCGCCTACGAGCAGTACTTC; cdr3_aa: CASSVRGTAYEQYF
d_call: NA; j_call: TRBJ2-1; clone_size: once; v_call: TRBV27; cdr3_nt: TGTGCCAGCAGTTTATTATCTGGGGGGGCAGGGTTGCTTAATGAGCAGTTCTTC; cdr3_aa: CASSLLSGGAGLLNEQFF
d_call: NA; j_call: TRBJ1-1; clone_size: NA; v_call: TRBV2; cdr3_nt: TGTGCCAGCAGGACCGATGGACAGTTGAACACTGAAGCTTTCTTT; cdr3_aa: CASRTDGQLNTEAFF
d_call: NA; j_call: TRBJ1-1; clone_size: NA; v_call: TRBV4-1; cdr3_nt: TGCGCCAGCAGCCAATCCTTAAGGCAGACAGCATTGAACACTGAAGCTTTCTTT; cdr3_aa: CASSQSLRQTALNTEAFF
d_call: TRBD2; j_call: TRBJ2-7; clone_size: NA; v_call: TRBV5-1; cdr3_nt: TGCGCCAGCAGCTTGGGGAGCGGGAGGGCGACGAACGAGCAGTACTTC; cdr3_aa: CASSLGSGRATNEQYF
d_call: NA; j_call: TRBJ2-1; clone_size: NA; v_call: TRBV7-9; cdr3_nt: TGTGCCAGCAGCTCCCTGACAGAGGATGAGCAGTTCTTC; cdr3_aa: CASSSLTEDEQFF
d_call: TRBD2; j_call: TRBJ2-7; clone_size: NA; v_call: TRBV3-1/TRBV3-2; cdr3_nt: TGTGCCAGCAGAAAGGGCGGGAGTACATACGAGCAGTACTTC; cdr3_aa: CASRKGGSTYEQYF
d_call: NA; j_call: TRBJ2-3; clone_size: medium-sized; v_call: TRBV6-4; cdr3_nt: TGTGCCAGCAGTGGCGGGAGCACAGATACGCAGTATTTT; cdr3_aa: CASSGGSTDTQYF
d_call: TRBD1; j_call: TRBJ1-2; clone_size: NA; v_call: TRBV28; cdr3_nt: TGTGCCAGCAGATCCCGGGACAGGGAAGGCTACACCTTC; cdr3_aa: CASRSRDREGYTF
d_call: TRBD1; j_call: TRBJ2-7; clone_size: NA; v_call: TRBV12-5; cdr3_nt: TGTGCTAGTGGTTGGATCCGGGACAGATCCTACGAGCAGTACTTC; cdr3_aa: CASGWIRDRSYEQYF
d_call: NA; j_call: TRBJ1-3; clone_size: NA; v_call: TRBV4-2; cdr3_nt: TGTGCCAGCAGCCAAGCTACAGAAGGAAAGGGGAACACCATATATTTT; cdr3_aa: CASSQATEGKGNTIYF
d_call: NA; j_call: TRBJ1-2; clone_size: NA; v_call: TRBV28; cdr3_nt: TGTGCCAGCAGTCGGGAATATGGCTACACCTTC; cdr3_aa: CASSREYGYTF
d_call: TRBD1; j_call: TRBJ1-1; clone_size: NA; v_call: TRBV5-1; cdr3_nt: TGCGCCAGCAGCATACAGGGGGTGAACACTGAAGCTTTCTTT; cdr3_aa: CASSIQGVNTEAFF
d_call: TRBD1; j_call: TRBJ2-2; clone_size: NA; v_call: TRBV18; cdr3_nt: TGTGCCAGCTCACCAACCGGGACAGGGGTCACCGGGGAGCTGTTTTTT; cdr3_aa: CASSPTGTGVTGELFF
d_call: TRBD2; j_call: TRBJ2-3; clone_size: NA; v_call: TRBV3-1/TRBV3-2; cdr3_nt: TGTGCCAGCAGCCGAGGGACTAGCGGGATTACCAGCACAGATACGCAGTATTTT; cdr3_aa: CASSRGTSGITSTDTQYF
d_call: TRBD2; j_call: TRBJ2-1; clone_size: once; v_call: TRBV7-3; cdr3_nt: TGTGCCAGCAGCTTAGAGGGGAGGGGTGAGCAGTTCTTC; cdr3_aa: CASSLEGRGEQFF
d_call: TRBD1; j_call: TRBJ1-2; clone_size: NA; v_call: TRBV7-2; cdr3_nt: TGTGCCAGCAGGACAGGGTGGAGCTATGGCTACACCTTC; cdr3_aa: CASRTGWSYGYTF
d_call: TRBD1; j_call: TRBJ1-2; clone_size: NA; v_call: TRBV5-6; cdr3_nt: TGTGCCAGCAGCGCCGGGACAGAGAATGGCTACACCTTC; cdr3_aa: CASSAGTENGYTF
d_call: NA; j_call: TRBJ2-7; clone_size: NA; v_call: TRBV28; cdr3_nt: TGTGCCAGCAGTGACACAGGGGAGCAGTACTTC; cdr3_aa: CASSDTGEQYF
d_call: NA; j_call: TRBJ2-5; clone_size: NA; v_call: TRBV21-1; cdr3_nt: TGTGCCAGCAGCAAACGACAGGGAGTGACCCAGTACTTC; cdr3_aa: CASSKRQGVTQYF
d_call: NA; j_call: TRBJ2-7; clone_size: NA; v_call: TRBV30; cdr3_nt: TGTGCCTGGAGTGTGGACTATTCATACGAGCAGTACTTC; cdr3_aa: CAWSVDYSYEQYF
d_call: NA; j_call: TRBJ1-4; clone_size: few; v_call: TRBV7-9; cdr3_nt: TGTGCCAGCACCCAGGGGACTAATGAAAAACTGTTTTTT; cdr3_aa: CASTQGTNEKLFF
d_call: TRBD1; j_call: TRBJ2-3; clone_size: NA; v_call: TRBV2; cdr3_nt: TGTGCCAGCAGTAACCGGGACAGGCTAAATACGCAGTATTTT; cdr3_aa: CASSNRDRLNTQYF
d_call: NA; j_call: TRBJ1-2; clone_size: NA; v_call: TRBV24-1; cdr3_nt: TGTGCCACCAGTGATCCTAGCCGGTCCGGTGGCTACACCTTC; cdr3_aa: CATSDPSRSGGYTF
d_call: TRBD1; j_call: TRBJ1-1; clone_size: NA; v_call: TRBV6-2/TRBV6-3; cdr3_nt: TGTGCCAGCAGCCGAAACACAGGGGGGAACACTGAAGCTTTCTTT; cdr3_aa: CASSRNTGGNTEAFF
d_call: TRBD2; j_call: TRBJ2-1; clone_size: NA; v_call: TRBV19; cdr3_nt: TGTGCCAGTAGTTCTAGCGGCAACAATGAGCAGTTCTTC; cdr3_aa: CASSSSGNNEQFF
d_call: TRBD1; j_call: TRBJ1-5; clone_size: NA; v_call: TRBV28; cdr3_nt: TGTGCCAGCAGTTGGGGGGACAGGGGGAATCAGCCCCAGCATTTT; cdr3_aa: CASSWGDRGNQPQHF
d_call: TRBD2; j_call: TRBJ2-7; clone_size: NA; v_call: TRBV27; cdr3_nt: TGTGCCAGCAGCCCAGCGACTAGCGGGAACTACGAGCAGTACTTC; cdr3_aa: CASSPATSGNYEQYF
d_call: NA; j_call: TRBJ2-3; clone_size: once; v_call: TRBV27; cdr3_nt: TGTGCCAGCATTTGGGGGACTGATACGCAGTATTTT; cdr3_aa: CASIWGTDTQYF
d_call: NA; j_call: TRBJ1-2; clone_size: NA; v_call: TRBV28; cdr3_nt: TGTGCCAGCAGCCCCAACGCCGGGGGTGTGGATGGCTACACCTTC; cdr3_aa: CASSPNAGGVDGYTF
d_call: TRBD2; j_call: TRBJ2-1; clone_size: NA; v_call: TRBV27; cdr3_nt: TGTGCCAGCAGTTCCCCTAGCGGGGGGAACAATGAGCAGTTCTTC; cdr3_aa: CASSSPSGGNNEQFF
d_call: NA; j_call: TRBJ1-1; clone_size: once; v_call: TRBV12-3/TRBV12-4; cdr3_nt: TGTGCCAGCAGTTTACAGAACACTGAAGCTTTCTTT; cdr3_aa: CASSLQNTEAFF
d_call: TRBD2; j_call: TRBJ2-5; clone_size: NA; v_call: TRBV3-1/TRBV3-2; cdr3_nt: TGTGCCAGCAGCCCGGGGGGGAAGCAAGAGACCCAGTACTTC; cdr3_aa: CASSPGGKQETQYF
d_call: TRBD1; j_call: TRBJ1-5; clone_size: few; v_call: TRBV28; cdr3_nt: TGTGCCAGCGGCAGGGGGAGCAATCAGCCCCAGCATTTT; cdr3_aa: CASGRGSNQPQHF